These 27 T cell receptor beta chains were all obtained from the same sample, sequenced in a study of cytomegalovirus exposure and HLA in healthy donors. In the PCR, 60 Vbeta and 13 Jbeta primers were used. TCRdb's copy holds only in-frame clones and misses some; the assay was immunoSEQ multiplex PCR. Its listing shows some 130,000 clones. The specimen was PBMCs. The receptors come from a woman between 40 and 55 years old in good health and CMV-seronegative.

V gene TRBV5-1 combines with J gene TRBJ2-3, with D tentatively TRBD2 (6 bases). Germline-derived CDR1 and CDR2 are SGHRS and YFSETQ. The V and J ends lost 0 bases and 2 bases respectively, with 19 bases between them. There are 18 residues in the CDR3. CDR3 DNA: TGCGCCAGCAGCTTGGCGAATGGGAGGAGCCCCCCCACAGATACGCAGTATTTT. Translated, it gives CASSLANGRSPPTDTQYF.

CDR3 region: CASSQDTYGYTF. CDR3 DNA: TGTGCCAGCAGCCAAGACACATATGGCTACACCTTC. V usage is TRBV4-2 and J usage is TRBJ1-2; the D is unclear. Germline CDR1 LGHNA, CDR2 YNFKEQ. CDR3 size: 12 residues. V lost 0 bases to trimming and J lost 5 bases, with 4 bases between them.

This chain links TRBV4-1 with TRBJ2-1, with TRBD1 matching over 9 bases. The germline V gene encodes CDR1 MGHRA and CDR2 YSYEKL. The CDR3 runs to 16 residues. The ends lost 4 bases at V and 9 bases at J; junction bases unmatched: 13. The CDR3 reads CASSPRPGQGGTEQFF. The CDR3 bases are TGCGCCAGCAGCCCCCGTCCGGGACAGGGAGGCACTGAGCAGTTCTTC.

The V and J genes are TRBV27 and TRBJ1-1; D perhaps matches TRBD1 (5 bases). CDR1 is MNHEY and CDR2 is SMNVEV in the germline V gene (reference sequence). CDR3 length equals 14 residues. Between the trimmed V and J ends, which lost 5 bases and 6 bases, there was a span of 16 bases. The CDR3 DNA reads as TGTGCCAGCAGTCCGTACCGGGGGTGGGCTGAAGCTTTCTTT. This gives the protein CASSPYRGWAEAFF.

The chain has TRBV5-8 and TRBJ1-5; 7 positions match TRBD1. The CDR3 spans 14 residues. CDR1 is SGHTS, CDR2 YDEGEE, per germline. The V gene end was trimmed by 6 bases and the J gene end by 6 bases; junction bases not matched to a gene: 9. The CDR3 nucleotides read TGTGCCAGCACCCTTACGACAGGGCCTCAGCCCCAGCATTTT. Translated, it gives CASTLTTGPQPQHF.

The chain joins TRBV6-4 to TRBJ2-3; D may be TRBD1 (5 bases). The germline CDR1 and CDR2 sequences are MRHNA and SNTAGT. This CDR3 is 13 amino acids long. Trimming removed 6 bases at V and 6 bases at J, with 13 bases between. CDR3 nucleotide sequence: TGTGCCAGCAGGCCCGCCCCAGGGGATACGCAGTATTTT. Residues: CASRPAPGDTQYF.

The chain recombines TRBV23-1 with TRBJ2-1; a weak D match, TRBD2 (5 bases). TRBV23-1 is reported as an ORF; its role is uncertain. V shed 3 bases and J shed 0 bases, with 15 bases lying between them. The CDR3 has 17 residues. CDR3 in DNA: TGCGCCAGCAGTCACTCCCGGACTTTCAGCTCCTACAATGAGCAGTTCTTC. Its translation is CASSHSRTFSSYNEQFF.

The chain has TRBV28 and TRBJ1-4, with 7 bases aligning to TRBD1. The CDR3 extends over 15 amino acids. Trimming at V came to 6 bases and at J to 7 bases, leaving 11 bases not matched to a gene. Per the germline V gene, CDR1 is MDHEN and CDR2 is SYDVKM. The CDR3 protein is CASSQRQGWGEKLFF. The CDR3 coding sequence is TGTGCCAGCAGCCAGCGACAGGGATGGGGTGAAAAACTGTTTTTT.

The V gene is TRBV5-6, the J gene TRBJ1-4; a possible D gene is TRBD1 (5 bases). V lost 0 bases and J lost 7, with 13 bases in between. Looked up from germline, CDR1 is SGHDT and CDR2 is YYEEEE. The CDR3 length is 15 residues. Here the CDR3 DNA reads TGTGCCAGCAGCTTGGATCAGGGATCGGGTGAAAAACTGTTTTTT. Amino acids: CASSLDQGSGEKLFF.

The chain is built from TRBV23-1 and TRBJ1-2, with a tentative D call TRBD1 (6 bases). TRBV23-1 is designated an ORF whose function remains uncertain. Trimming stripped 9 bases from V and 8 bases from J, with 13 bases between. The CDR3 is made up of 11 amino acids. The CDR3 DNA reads TGCGCCAGAGCGGGGGGGCAAGGCTACACCTTC. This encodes CARAGGQGYTF.

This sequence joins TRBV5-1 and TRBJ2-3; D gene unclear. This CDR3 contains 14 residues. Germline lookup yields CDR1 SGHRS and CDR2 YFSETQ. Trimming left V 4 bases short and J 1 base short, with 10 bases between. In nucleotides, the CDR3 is TGCGCCAGCAGCACAGACACTCGCACAGATACGCAGTATTTT. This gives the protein CASSTDTRTDTQYF.

As DNA, the CDR3 is TGCGCCAGCAGCCCCTCGACAGGTAACACTGAAGCTTTCTTT. Protein product: CASSPSTGNTEAFF. V and J are TRBV5-1 and TRBJ1-1; D perhaps matches TRBD1 (6 bases). Germline V gene data show CDR1 as SGHRS and CDR2 as YFSETQ. V was clipped by 4 bases and J by 2 bases, with 12 bases between them. The CDR3 loop spans 14 amino acids.

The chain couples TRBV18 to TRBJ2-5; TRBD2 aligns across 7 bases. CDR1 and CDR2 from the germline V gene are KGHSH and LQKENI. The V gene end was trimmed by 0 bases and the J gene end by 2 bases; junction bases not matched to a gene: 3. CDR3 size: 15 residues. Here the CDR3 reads CASSPPQGGQETQYF. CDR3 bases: TGTGCCAGCTCACCACCTCAGGGAGGGCAAGAGACCCAGTACTTC.

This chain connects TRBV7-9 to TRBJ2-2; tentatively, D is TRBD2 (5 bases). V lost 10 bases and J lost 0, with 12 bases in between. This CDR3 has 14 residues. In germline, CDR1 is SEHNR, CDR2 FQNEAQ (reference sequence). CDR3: CATGSFANTGELFF. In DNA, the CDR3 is TGTGCCACGGGGTCCTTCGCGAACACCGGGGAGCTGTTTTTT.

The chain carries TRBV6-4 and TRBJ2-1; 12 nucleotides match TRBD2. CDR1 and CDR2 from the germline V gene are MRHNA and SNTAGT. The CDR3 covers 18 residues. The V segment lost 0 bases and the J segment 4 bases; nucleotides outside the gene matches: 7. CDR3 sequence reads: CASSDSYRGTSGYNEQFF. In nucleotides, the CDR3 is TGTGCCAGCAGTGACTCTTACAGGGGGACTAGCGGGTACAATGAGCAGTTCTTC.

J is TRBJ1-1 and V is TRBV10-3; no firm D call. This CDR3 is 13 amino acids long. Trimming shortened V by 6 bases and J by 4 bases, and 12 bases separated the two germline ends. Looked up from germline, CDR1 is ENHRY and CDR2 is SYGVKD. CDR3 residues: CAISRERGTEAFF. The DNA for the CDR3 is TGTGCCATCAGCCGGGAACGTGGCACTGAAGCTTTCTTT.

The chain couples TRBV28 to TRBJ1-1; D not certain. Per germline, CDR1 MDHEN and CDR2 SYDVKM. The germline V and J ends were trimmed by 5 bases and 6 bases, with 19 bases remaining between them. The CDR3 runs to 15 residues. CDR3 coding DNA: TGTGCCAGCAGTCGGACTGGTACCTTTCGGCCTGAAGCTTTCTTT. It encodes CASSRTGTFRPEAFF.

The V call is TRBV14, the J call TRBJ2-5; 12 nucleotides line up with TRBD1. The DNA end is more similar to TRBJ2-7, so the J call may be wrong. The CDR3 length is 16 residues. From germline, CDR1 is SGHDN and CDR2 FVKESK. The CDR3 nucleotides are TGTGCCAGCAGCGCCGGGACAGGGGGCAATTCCTACGAGCAGTACTTC. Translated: CASSAGTGGNSYEQYF.

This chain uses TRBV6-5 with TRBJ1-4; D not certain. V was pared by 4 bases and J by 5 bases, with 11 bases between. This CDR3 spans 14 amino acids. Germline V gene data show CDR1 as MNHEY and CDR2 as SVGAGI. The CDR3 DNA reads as TGTGCCAGCAGTTCTAGGCGGCTCAATGAAAAACTGTTTTTT. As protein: CASSSRRLNEKLFF.

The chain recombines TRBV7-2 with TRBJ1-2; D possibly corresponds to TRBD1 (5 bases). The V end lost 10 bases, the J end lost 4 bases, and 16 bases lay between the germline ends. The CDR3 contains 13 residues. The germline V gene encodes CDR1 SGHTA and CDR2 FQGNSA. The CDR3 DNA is TGTGCCACCTCCGGACATCTTTTCTATGGCTACACCTTC. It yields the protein CATSGHLFYGYTF.

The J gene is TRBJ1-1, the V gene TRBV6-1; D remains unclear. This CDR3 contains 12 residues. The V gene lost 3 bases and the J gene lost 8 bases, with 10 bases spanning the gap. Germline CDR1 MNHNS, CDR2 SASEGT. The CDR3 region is CASSERLLEAFF. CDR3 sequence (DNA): TGTGCCAGCAGTGAGAGACTATTGGAAGCTTTCTTT.

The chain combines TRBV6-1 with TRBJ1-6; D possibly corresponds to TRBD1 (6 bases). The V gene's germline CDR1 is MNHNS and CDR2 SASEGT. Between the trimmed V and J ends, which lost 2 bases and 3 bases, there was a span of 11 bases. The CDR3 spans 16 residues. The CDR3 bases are TGTGCCAGCAGTGAACGGGACACGATCTATAATTCACCCCTCCACTTT. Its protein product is CASSERDTIYNSPLHF.

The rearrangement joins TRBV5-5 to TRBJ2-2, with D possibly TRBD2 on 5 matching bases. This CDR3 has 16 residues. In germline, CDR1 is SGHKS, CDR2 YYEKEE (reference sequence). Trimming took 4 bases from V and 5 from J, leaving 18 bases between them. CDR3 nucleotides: TGTGCCAGCAGCCCTGTTAGGGAGATCCGAACCGGGGAGCTGTTTTTT. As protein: CASSPVREIRTGELFF. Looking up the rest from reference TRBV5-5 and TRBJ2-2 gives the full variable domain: DAGVTQSPTHLIKTRGQQVTLRCSPISGHKSVSWYQQVLGQGPQFIFQYYEKEERGRGNFPDRFSARQFPNYSSELNVNALLLGDSALYLCASSPVREIRTGELFFGEGSRLTVL.

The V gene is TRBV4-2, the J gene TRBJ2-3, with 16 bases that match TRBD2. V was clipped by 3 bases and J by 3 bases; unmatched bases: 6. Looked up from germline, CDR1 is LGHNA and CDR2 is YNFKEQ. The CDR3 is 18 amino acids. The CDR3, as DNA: TGTGCCAGCAGCCAGGATTCGGGACTAGCGGGGGGGACAGATACGCAGTATTTT. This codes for CASSQDSGLAGGTDTQYF.

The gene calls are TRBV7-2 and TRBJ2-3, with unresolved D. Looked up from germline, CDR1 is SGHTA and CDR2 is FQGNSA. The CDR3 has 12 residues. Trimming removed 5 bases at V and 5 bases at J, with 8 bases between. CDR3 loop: CASSAMVDTQYF. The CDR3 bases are TGTGCCAGCAGCGCGATGGTAGATACGCAGTATTTT.

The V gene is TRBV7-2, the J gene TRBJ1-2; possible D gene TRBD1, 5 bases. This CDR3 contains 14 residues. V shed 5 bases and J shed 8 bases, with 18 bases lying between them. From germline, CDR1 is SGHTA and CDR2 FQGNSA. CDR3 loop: CASSLYSGGGGYTF. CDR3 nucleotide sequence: TGTGCCAGCAGCCTCTACTCAGGTGGGGGGGGCTACACCTTC. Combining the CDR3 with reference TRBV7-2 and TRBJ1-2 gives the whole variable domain GAGVSQSPSNKVTEKGKDVELRCDPISGHTALYWYRQSLGQGLEFLIYFQGNSAPDKSGLPSDRFSAERTGGSVSTLTIQRTQQEDSAVYLCASSLYSGGGGYTFGSGTRLTVV.

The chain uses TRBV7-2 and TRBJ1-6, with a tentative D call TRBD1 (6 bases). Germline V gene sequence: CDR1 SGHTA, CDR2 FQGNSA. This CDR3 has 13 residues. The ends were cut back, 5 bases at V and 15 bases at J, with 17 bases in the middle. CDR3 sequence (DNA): TGTGCCAGCAGCCCGAGGGGCCGGGACAACCTCCACTTT. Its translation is CASSPRGRDNLHF.